This T cell receptor (beta chain) was sequenced during a study of human T cells and chemical hapten exposure. The study, taken as a whole, reports: Alopecia was present in the donors, so their immune response may differ from healthy people's.

Time point here: patch test 1, 2 weeks after DPC sensitization. Treatment given: therapeutic diphenylcyclopropenone sensitization with weekly scalp DPC. Germline V CDR1 and CDR2: MDHEN, SYDVKM. Trimming left V 4 bases short and J 3 bases short, with 9 bases between. This CDR3 has 13 residues. Individual cDNA molecules (in the library) carried attached unique molecular identifiers. One entry per CDR3 protein results from TCRdb running MiXCR on the RACE reads. The table includes approximately 82,000 distinct CDR3 sequences, about an eighth detected once. For this clonotype: No antigen is known for it.

The rearrangement uses TRBV28 and TRBJ1-1; no clear D gene. The TCR was taken from a woman aged 60-75 years with alopecia areata. Some clones in this sample may be carry-over from other donors' samples. The sample in question was whole blood, obtained in connection with sensitization to the hapten diphenylcyclopropenone (DPC). CDR3 DNA sequence: TGTGCCAGCAGTTCGGGTATGGACACTGAAGCTTTCTTT. Amino acids: CASSSGMDTEAFF.